One sample yielded the 20 T cell receptor beta chains listed below, sequenced in a study of blood T cell repertoires in COVID-19. Only in-frame clones appear in the TCRdb table, and some are missing; sequencing was by immunoSEQ multiplex PCR. This sample carries approximately 500,000 clones, around 87% of them seen once, and the ten largest clones take 1.8%. The sequencing input was PBMCs or T cells enriched from blood (not recorded which). Receptor source: a middle-aged woman who had recovered from COVID-19.

This chain connects TRBV7-6 to TRBJ1-4, with 9 bases aligning to TRBD1. The CDR3 is 15 amino acids. Per the germline V gene, CDR1 is SGHVS and CDR2 is FNYEAQ. V shed 1 base and J 10 bases; nucleotides not matched to a gene: 7. CDR3 DNA sequence: TGTGCCAGCAGCTTAGATCTGGACAGGGGTGGAAAACTGTTTTTT. It specifies CASSLDLDRGGKLFF.

The CDR3 region is CASSWDRANTEAFF. The CDR3 DNA is TGTGCCAGCAGTTGGGACAGGGCGAACACTGAAGCTTTCTTT. The chain joins TRBV28 to TRBJ1-1, with TRBD1 matching over 9 bases. CDR1 and CDR2 from the germline V gene are MDHEN and SYDVKM. Trimming took 4 bases from V and 1 from J; bases not matched to a gene: 1. The CDR3 consists of 14 residues. The entire variable domain, with the rest obtained from reference TRBV28 and TRBJ1-1, is as follows: DVKVTQSSRYLVKRTGEKVFLECVQDMDHENMFWYRQDPGLGLRLIYFSYDVKMKEKGDIPEGYSVSREKKERFSLILESASTNQTSMYLCASSWDRANTEAFFGQGTRLTVV.

This clone was detected once. The CDR3 DNA sequence: TGTGCCAGCAGTTACACCGACAGGGTGTTAAGCGAGCAGTACTTC. Protein sequence: CASSYTDRVLSEQYF. The V call is TRBV6-5, the J call TRBJ2-7; TRBD1 aligns across 7 bases. The CDR3 extends over 15 amino acids. The V segment lost 2 bases and the J segment 6 bases; nucleotides outside the gene matches: 10. CDR1 MNHEY and CDR2 SVGAGI come from the germline V gene.

This rearrangement joins TRBV12-3 or TRBV12-4 to TRBJ2-1; D is unclear. The CDR3 totals 11 residues. The V end was cut by 6 bases, the J end by 10 bases, with 10 bases between. The CDR3 DNA is TGTGCCAGCAGGCGAATCGGGGAGCAGTTCTTC. The encoded protein is CASRRIGEQFF.

The V and J genes are TRBV18 and TRBJ2-1, with 11 bases aligning to TRBD2. V trimming: 3 bases; J trimming: 12 bases; junction bases outside the gene matches: 7. The CDR3 is made up of 14 amino acids. Germline CDR1 KGHSH, CDR2 LQKENI. The CDR3 spells CASSPLAGGAGQFF. DNA of the CDR3: TGTGCCAGCTCACCTCTAGCGGGGGGAGCTGGGCAGTTCTTC.

A remark on this clone: Other nucleotide sequences from this sample produce the same CDR3. V gene TRBV6-5 combines with J gene TRBJ1-1; D may be TRBD1 (5 bases). The CDR3 covers 14 residues. In germline, CDR1 is MNHEY, CDR2 SVGAGI. Trimming removed 2 bases from V and 2 bases from J, with 9 bases in between. The CDR3: CASSYLTENTEAFF. DNA for the CDR3: TGTGCCAGCAGTTACCTGACAGAAAACACTGAAGCTTTCTTT.

This clone has just a few counts. The CDR3 nucleotides are TGTGCCAGCAATCGAAGGGGCGGCACTGGTTCCTACGAGCAGTACTTC. Translating gives CASNRRGGTGSYEQYF. This chain connects TRBV6-6 to TRBJ2-7, with a weak D call TRBD1 (5 bases). The CDR3 has 16 amino acids. Germline-derived CDR1 and CDR2 are MNHNY and SVGAGI (reference sequence). The germline V and J ends were trimmed by 7 bases and 1 base, with 20 bases remaining between them.

The chain has TRBV5-6 and TRBJ1-6; 7 bases are a match to TRBD1. The CDR3 covers 13 residues. V trimming: 3 bases; J trimming: 10 bases; junction bases outside the gene matches: 4. Germline CDR1 SGHDT, CDR2 YYEEEE. In nucleotides, the CDR3 is TGTGCCAGCAGCTACACAGGGGAATCACCCCTCCACTTT. It yields the protein CASSYTGESPLHF.

This sequence joins TRBV4-3 and TRBJ2-7, with 7 nucleotides matching TRBD1. The CDR3 length is 15 residues. Germline CDR1 LGHNA, CDR2 YSLEER. V trimming: 4 bases; J trimming: 0 bases; junction bases outside the gene matches: 6. The CDR3 bases are TGCGCCAGCAGCCCCCGGGACAGCAGCTCCTACGAGCAGTACTTC. The encoded protein is CASSPRDSSSYEQYF.

This rearrangement joins TRBV13 to TRBJ1-1; D possibly corresponds to TRBD1 (6 bases). V was cut by 10 bases and J by 2 bases, with 14 bases left in between. The germline V gene encodes CDR1 PRHDT and CDR2 FYEKMQ (reference sequence). CDR3 length: 13 amino acids. Here the CDR3 reads CAISRGGNTEAFF. CDR3 DNA sequence: TGTGCCATTTCCAGGGGTGGAAACACTGAAGCTTTCTTT.

The chain carries TRBV12-3 or TRBV12-4 and TRBJ2-1; D is possibly TRBD2 (5 bases). This CDR3 has 12 residues. Trimming shortened V by 7 bases and J by 9 bases, and 13 bases separated the two germline ends. CDR3 nucleotides: TGTGCCAGCACTCTAGAGGGAACTGAGCAGTTCTTC. It encodes CASTLEGTEQFF.

In its sample, this clone was seen once. The chain is built from TRBV28 and TRBJ1-2; D is possibly TRBD1 (5 bases). This CDR3 has 13 amino acids. Between the trimmed V and J ends, which lost 6 bases and 8 bases, there was a span of 16 bases. In germline, CDR1 is MDHEN, CDR2 SYDVKM. The CDR3 here is CASRIGAGIGYTF. The CDR3 bases are TGTGCCAGCAGGATAGGGGCGGGGATCGGCTACACCTTC.

Only a few counts were recorded for this clone. V usage is TRBV18 and J usage is TRBJ2-2, with D perhaps matching TRBD1 (5 bases). Germline assignment: CDR1 KGHSH and CDR2 LQKENI. Trimming took 3 bases from V and 1 from J, leaving 9 bases between them. CDR3 length: 15 amino acids. The CDR3 DNA is TGTGCCAGCTCACCCCTGCAGGGGAACACCGGGGAGCTGTTTTTT. Translation gives CASSPLQGNTGELFF.

The V and J genes are TRBV18 and TRBJ2-1; 8 bases align to TRBD2. This CDR3 spans 16 amino acids. J lost 3 bases, V lost 6 bases, and 10 bases had no gene match. The V gene's germline CDR1 is KGHSH and CDR2 LQKENI. The CDR3 spells CASSPPGGLVYNEQFF. The CDR3 DNA reads as TGTGCCAGCTCTCCGCCGGGGGGGCTCGTCTACAATGAGCAGTTCTTC. Combining the CDR3 with reference TRBV18 and TRBJ2-1 gives the whole variable domain NAGVMQNPRHLVRRRGQEARLRCSPMKGHSHVYWYRQLPEEGLKFMVYLQKENIIDESGMPKERFSAEFPKEGPSILRIQQVVRGDSAAYFCASSPPGGLVYNEQFFGPGTRLTVL.

This sequence joins TRBV11-2 and TRBJ2-1; D is undetermined. The CDR3 is made up of 16 amino acids. Germline V CDR1 and CDR2: SGHAT, FQNNGV. V was clipped by 0 bases and J by 4 bases, with 13 bases between them. CDR3 in amino acids: CASSLDHLTPYNEQFF. The DNA of the CDR3 is TGTGCCAGCAGCTTAGATCACCTTACTCCTTACAATGAGCAGTTCTTC.

The chain recombines TRBV10-1 with TRBJ2-3, with D possibly TRBD2 on 6 matching bases. Germline V CDR1 and CDR2: WNHNN, SYGVQD (reference sequence). Trimming took off 0 bases at V and 4 bases at J, with 11 bases between the two ends. The CDR3 is 15 residues long. The CDR3 here is CASSESGQRADTQYF. The CDR3 region has the DNA TGCGCCAGCAGTGAGTCGGGCCAGCGGGCAGATACGCAGTATTTT.

The CDR3 bases are TGCAGCGCCGGAAGACAGGCTGAAGCTTTCTTT. This translates into CSAGRQAEAFF. This chain joins TRBV29-1 and TRBJ1-1; D might be TRBD1 (6 bases). The CDR3 length is 11 residues. Trimming took off 7 bases at V and 6 bases at J, with 12 bases between the two ends. Germline V CDR1 and CDR2: SQVTM, ANQGSEA.

This clone has only a few counts. The V gene is TRBV7-5, the J gene TRBJ1-3. TRBV7-5 is a pseudogene locus. The CDR3 length is 16 residues. The CDR3 DNA follows: TGTGCCAGAAGCTTAGGATCCCTGAGCTCTGGAAACACCATATATTTT. Protein sequence: CARSLGSLSSGNTIYF.

The chain recombines TRBV24-1 with TRBJ2-2; the D gene is possibly TRBD2 (5 bases). Germline lookup yields CDR1 KGHDR and CDR2 SFDVKD. The CDR3 is 14 residues long. V lost 7 bases, J lost 5 bases, and 13 bases lay in between. This CDR3 reads CATSSTAVTGELFF. CDR3 DNA: TGTGCCACCAGCTCAACAGCGGTAACCGGGGAGCTGTTTTTT.

This chain uses TRBV11-2 with TRBJ1-2, with D maybe TRBD1 (5 bases). Trimming pared 1 base from V and 3 bases from J, leaving 9 bases between. Germline values: CDR1 SGHAT, CDR2 FQNNGV. The CDR3 extends over 14 amino acids. In DNA, the CDR3 is TGTGCCAGCAGCTTAGCGGCAGGGTACTATGGCTACACCTTC. Translated, it gives CASSLAAGYYGYTF.